The rows below give T cell receptor beta chains drawn from one sample of a study of cytomegalovirus exposure and HLA in healthy donors. Profiling relied on immunoSEQ multiplex PCR, and the TCRdb table lists in-frame clones only, not all of them. The top ten clones hold just under 30% of a sample with some 130,000 clones, about 80% of them seen once. The specimen sequenced was PBMCs. The receptor source for this set is a man aged 25 to 40 in good health and CMV-seropositive. The CDR3 runs from the conserved cysteine through the conserved F or W. The D gene is left open where the match is weak. A clone size is listed for some rows: how often the clone was seen (once, few, many), or a class if it is expanded.

abundance	v_gene	len	d_gene	j_gene	CDR3aa	CDR3nt
NA	TRBV10-3	17	TRBD2	TRBJ2-3	CAISESDISGIEDTQYF	TGTGCCATCAGTGAGTCAGATATTAGCGGGATAGAGGATACGCAGTATTTT
many	TRBV6-1	15	TRBD2	TRBJ2-5	CASSELAGGPETQYF	TGTGCCAGCAGTGAACTAGCGGGAGGGCCAGAGACCCAGTACTTC
NA	TRBV25-1	14	NA	TRBJ1-2	CASSESGGNYGYTF	TGTGCCAGCAGTGAATCTGGAGGGAACTATGGCTACACCTTC
NA	TRBV9	14	TRBD1	TRBJ1-1	CASSVRDRNTEAFF	TGTGCCAGCAGCGTTAGGGACAGGAACACTGAAGCTTTCTTT
once	TRBV18	14	TRBD1	TRBJ1-1	CASSLGQGEDEAFF	TGTGCCAGCTCACTCGGACAGGGGGAGGATGAAGCTTTCTTT
NA	TRBV9	12	NA	TRBJ2-1	CASSATDNEQFF	TGTGCCAGCAGCGCTACAGACAATGAGCAGTTCTTC
NA	TRBV5-6	18	TRBD2	TRBJ2-4	CASSPTRGLAGGLDIQYF	TGTGCCAGCAGCCCGACCAGGGGGCTAGCGGGAGGTCTAGACATTCAGTACTTC
NA	TRBV6-1	14	NA	TRBJ1-5	CASSGTLATQPQHF	TGTGCCAGCAGTGGGACTTTGGCCACTCAGCCCCAGCATTTT
NA	TRBV2	12	NA	TRBJ2-7	CASAGKTYEQYF	TGTGCATCGGCAGGAAAAACCTACGAGCAGTACTTC
once	TRBV4-1	17	NA	TRBJ2-4	CASSQEGSMLAKNIQYF	TGCGCCAGCAGCCAAGAAGGGAGTATGCTAGCCAAAAACATTCAGTACTTC
few	TRBV5-1	15	TRBD2	TRBJ2-5	CATKQTSGGGETQYF	TGCGCCACCAAGCAAACTAGCGGGGGGGGAGAGACCCAGTACTTC
NA	TRBV19	16	NA	TRBJ1-4	CASSIDLAGINEKLFF	TGTGCCAGTAGTATAGATCTGGCGGGTATTAATGAAAAACTGTTTTTT
NA	TRBV2	16	TRBD2	TRBJ2-3	CASSPGTSGGADTQYF	TGTGCCAGCAGCCCCGGGACTAGCGGGGGGGCAGATACGCAGTATTTT
NA	TRBV19	14	TRBD1	TRBJ2-7	CASSAGQGSYEQYF	TGTGCCAGTAGTGCAGGACAGGGGTCTTACGAGCAGTACTTC
NA	TRBV28	16	TRBD2	TRBJ2-7	CASSVPGLALSYEQYF	TGTGCCAGCAGTGTCCCGGGACTAGCGCTCTCCTACGAGCAGTACTTC
NA	TRBV5-1	14	TRBD2	TRBJ2-7	CASSGREGDYEQYF	TGCGCCAGCAGCGGGCGGGAGGGGGACTACGAGCAGTACTTC
NA	TRBV19	14	NA	TRBJ1-5	CASSIVYSNQPQHF	TGTGCCAGTAGTATAGTGTATAGCAATCAGCCCCAGCATTTT
once	TRBV30	11	NA	TRBJ1-2	CAWSRRDSYTF	TGTGCCTGGAGTCGACGGGACAGCTACACCTTC
NA	TRBV5-8	15	TRBD1	TRBJ1-5	CASSSTTGGDQPQHF	TGTGCCAGCAGCTCTACCACAGGGGGCGATCAGCCCCAGCATTTT
NA	TRBV29-1	14	TRBD1	TRBJ1-1	CSVLDRGEHTEAFF	TGCAGCGTCCTTGACAGGGGAGAACACACTGAAGCTTTCTTT
NA	TRBV7-9	13	TRBD1	TRBJ1-2	CASSAGTGGGYTF	TGTGCCAGCAGCGCCGGGACAGGGGGTGGCTACACCTTC
NA	TRBV5-6	15	NA	TRBJ2-5	CASSLVGREQETQYF	TGTGCCAGCAGCTTGGTGGGTAGGGAGCAAGAGACCCAGTACTTC
once	TRBV6-5	14	TRBD2	TRBJ2-1	CASSLAGGYNEQFF	TGTGCCAGCAGTTTAGCGGGAGGTTACAATGAGCAGTTCTTC
NA	TRBV7-6	15	NA	TRBJ1-2	CASSLGGEADYGYTF	TGTGCCAGCAGCTTAGGGGGGGAGGCAGATTATGGCTACACCTTC
NA	TRBV7-3	16	TRBD2	TRBJ2-2	CASSFQREGRPGELFF	TGTGCCAGCAGCTTTCAGCGGGAGGGCCGTCCCGGGGAGCTGTTTTTT
NA	TRBV7-2	17	TRBD2	TRBJ2-3	CASSARLAGVGTDTQYF	TGTGCCAGCAGCGCACGACTAGCGGGAGTCGGCACAGATACGCAGTATTTT
NA	TRBV5-6	15	TRBD1	TRBJ2-5	CASSDYRGTRETQYF	TGTGCCAGCAGCGATTACAGGGGTACTCGGGAGACCCAGTACTTC
once	TRBV27	13	NA	TRBJ1-1	CASSPLGQTEAFF	TGTGCCAGCAGTCCCCTTGGACAGACTGAAGCTTTCTTT
NA	TRBV6-6	14	NA	TRBJ1-4	CATHRSTTNEKLFF	TGTGCCACCCACCGAAGCACAACTAATGAAAAACTGTTTTTT
NA	TRBV30	13	TRBD2	TRBJ2-1	CAWGLAGYNEQFF	TGTGCCTGGGGACTAGCGGGGTACAATGAGCAGTTCTTC
few	TRBV18	14	NA	TRBJ2-7	CASSPQTSGYEQYF	TGTGCCAGCTCACCACAGACTAGTGGGTACGAGCAGTACTTC
NA	TRBV19	14	NA	TRBJ2-2	CATLDGEAAGELFF	TGTGCCACTCTCGACGGGGAGGCTGCCGGGGAGCTGTTTTTT
NA	TRBV6-1	13	NA	TRBJ1-2	CASSVKGNYGYTF	TGTGCCAGCAGTGTAAAGGGGAATTATGGCTACACCTTC